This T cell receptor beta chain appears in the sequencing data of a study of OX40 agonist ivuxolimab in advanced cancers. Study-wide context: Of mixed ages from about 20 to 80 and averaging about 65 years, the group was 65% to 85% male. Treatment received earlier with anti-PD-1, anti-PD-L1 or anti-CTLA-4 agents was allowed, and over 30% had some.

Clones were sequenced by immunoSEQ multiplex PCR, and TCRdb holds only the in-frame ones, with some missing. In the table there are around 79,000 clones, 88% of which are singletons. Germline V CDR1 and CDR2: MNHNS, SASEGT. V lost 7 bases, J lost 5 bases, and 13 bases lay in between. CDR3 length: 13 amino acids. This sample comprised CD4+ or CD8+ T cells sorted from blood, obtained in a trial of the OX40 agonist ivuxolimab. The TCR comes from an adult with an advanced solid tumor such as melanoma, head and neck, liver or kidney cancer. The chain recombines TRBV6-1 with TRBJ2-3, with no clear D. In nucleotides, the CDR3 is TGTGCCAGCAACCCTCTAGGGATAGATACGCAGTATTTT. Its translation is CASNPLGIDTQYF.